Following are 12 T cell receptor beta chains from one sample sequenced in a study of T cell responses to AZD1222 COVID-19 vaccine (dated by TCRdb to about 2021). The library was obtained by the immunoSEQ multiplex PCR assay. TCRdb re-hosts the immuneACCESS table, in-frame sequences only. Its copies lack some clones; in the studies checked, an unresolved V gene accounts for under half of them, and the cause for the rest is not known. The sample table lists 85,000 to 130,000 clones, 85% to 90% of them with a count of one. The ten top clones hold over 4.5% of the sample. The sample's time point label, decoded: baseline before first vaccination. This sample comprised peripheral blood, obtained on day 0 of AZD1222 vaccination. Every receptor here comes from an adult in good health.

This chain connects TRBV11-2 to TRBJ2-5; D unresolved. CDR3 length equals 15 residues. Trimming took off 5 bases at V and 5 bases at J, with 18 bases between the two ends. Germline V gene sequence: CDR1 SGHAT, CDR2 FQNNGV. For the CDR3, the DNA is TGTGCCAGCAGCCGGAGTGAAGGGCCCCAGGAGACCCAGTACTTC. Encoded protein: CASSRSEGPQETQYF.

The rearrangement uses TRBV7-3 and TRBJ2-1; possibly TRBD2 for D (5 bases). The CDR3 length is 15 residues. V lost 1 base, J lost 0 bases, and 7 bases lay in between. The germline V gene has CDR1 SGHTA and CDR2 FQGTGA. For the CDR3, the DNA is TGTGCCAGCAGCTTAATAGGGAGCTCCTACAATGAGCAGTTCTTC. It codes for CASSLIGSSYNEQFF.

V usage is TRBV11-3 and J usage is TRBJ2-5; no clear D gene. From germline, CDR1 is SGHNT and CDR2 YENEEA. CDR3 size: 13 residues. The V end was cut by 1 base, the J end by 5 bases, with 8 bases between. CDR3 DNA sequence: TGTGCCAGCAGCTTAGGTGATTGGGAGACCCAGTACTTC. Translating gives CASSLGDWETQYF.

As regards this clone: Different DNA sequences within this sample yield the same CDR3. The rearrangement links TRBV30 to TRBJ1-2; tentative D call: TRBD1 (6 bases). The germline V gene has CDR1 GTSNPN and CDR2 SVGIG (reference sequence). The CDR3 consists of 11 residues. Trimming shortened V by 0 bases and J by 7 bases, and 6 bases separated the two germline ends. CDR3 amino acids: CAWSVGAGYTF. CDR3 DNA sequence: TGTGCCTGGAGTGTGGGGGCTGGCTACACCTTC.

V gene TRBV9 combines with J gene TRBJ1-2; a possible D gene is TRBD1 (6 bases). The CDR3 is 14 amino acids. Per germline, CDR1 SGDLS and CDR2 YYNGEE. Trimming took off 4 bases at V and 1 base at J, with 11 bases between the two ends. The CDR3, as DNA: TGTGCCAGCAGCCCCGGACAGCTTAACTATGGCTACACCTTC. The encoded protein is CASSPGQLNYGYTF.

This rearrangement joins TRBV27 to TRBJ2-5; TRBD2 might be the D (5 bases). CDR1 is MNHEY and CDR2 is SMNVEV in the germline V gene (reference sequence). The CDR3 has 14 residues. The V and J ends lost 3 bases and 4 bases respectively, with 12 bases between them. CDR3 region: CASSFGRGGETQYF. CDR3 bases: TGTGCCAGCAGTTTTGGGAGAGGTGGAGAGACCCAGTACTTC.

The chain carries TRBV7-2 and TRBJ2-5; tentative D call: TRBD1 (6 bases). Germline V gives CDR1 SGHTA, CDR2 FQGNSA. Deletions cut 0 bases from V and 5 bases from J, with 10 bases between. The CDR3 length is 14 residues. CDR3 sequence reads: CASSLAGGRETQYF. CDR3 DNA: TGTGCCAGCAGCTTAGCAGGGGGTCGGGAGACCCAGTACTTC.

The V and J genes are TRBV29-1 and TRBJ2-7; 8 bases match TRBD1. V lost 6 bases and J lost 5; bases outside the gene matches: 12. CDR3 length: 14 amino acids. Germline CDR1 SQVTM, CDR2 ANQGSEA. The CDR3 DNA reads as TGCAGCGTCACTAAAGGGACAGGAGGGAACGAGCAGTACTTC. This translates into CSVTKGTGGNEQYF.

This chain links TRBV25-1 with TRBJ1-3; 9 nucleotides line up with TRBD1. Germline V gene sequence: CDR1 MGHDK, CDR2 SYGVNS. The CDR3 runs 16 residues. With V trimmed by 2 bases and J by 3 bases, 5 bases remained unmatched. CDR3 sequence: CASSETGTGFGNTIYF. The CDR3 coding sequence is TGTGCCAGCAGTGAAACCGGGACAGGGTTTGGAAACACCATATATTTT.

This clone has a single count. The chain is built from TRBV7-8 and TRBJ2-2; 9 nucleotides agree with TRBD1. The CDR3 length is 15 residues. V shed 5 bases, J shed 4 bases, and the junction held 5 bases outside the gene matches. CDR1 and CDR2 (germline): SGHVS, FQNEAQ. The CDR3 region is CASSRDRVLTGELFF. The CDR3 bases are TGTGCCAGCAGCCGGGACAGGGTACTCACCGGGGAGCTGTTTTTT.

The V call is TRBV5-5, the J call TRBJ1-5, with 9 positions matching TRBD1. Germline V CDR1 and CDR2: SGHKS, YYEKEE (reference sequence). The CDR3 consists of 15 residues. Trimming removed 2 bases from V and 4 bases from J; junction bases left unmatched: 4. CDR3 DNA: TGTGCCAGCAGCTTCACAGGGGGCGATAATCAGCCCCAGCATTTT. Encoded protein: CASSFTGGDNQPQHF.

In this sample, this clone turned up a few times. J is TRBJ2-1 and V is TRBV18, with D perhaps TRBD2 (6 bases). The CDR3 is made up of 14 amino acids. From germline, CDR1 is KGHSH and CDR2 LQKENI. Trimming took 1 base from V and 7 from J, leaving 11 bases between them. The CDR3 spells CASSPLGSGNEQFF. The CDR3 DNA reads TGTGCCAGCTCACCACTTGGTAGCGGTAATGAGCAGTTCTTC.